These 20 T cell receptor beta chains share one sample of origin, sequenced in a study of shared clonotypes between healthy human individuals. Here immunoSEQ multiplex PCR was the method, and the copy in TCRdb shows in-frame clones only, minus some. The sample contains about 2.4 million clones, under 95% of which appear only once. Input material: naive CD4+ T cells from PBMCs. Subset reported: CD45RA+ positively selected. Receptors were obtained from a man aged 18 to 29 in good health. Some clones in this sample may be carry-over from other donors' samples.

The CDR3 nucleotides are TGTGCCAGCAGCCCCCAGGGAGTAGGGATGAGCGCAGATACGCAGTATTTT. It translates to CASSPQGVGMSADTQYF. V is TRBV7-9 and J is TRBJ2-3; TRBD1 or TRBD2 may be the D gene (5 bases each). The V end lost 5 bases, the J end lost 4 bases, and 22 bases lay between the germline ends. The germline gives CDR1 SEHNR, CDR2 FQNEAQ (reference sequence). The CDR3 length is 17 residues.

CDR3 loop: CASSRTPYNEQFF. For the CDR3, the DNA is TGCGCCAGCAGCCGGACACCCTACAATGAGCAGTTCTTC. This chain joins TRBV5-1 and TRBJ2-1; a possible D gene is TRBD1 (5 bases). The V end was cut by 4 bases, the J end by 2 bases, with 7 bases between. This CDR3 has 13 residues. Germline V gene lookup returns CDR1 SGHRS and CDR2 YFSETQ.

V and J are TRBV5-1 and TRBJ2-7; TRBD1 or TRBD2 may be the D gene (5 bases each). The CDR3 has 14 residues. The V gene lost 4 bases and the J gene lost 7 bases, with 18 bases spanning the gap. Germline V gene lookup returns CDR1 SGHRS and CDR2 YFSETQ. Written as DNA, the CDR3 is TGCGCCAGCAGCAAAGGGGACCCACTCAGAGAGCAGTACTTC. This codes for CASSKGDPLREQYF.

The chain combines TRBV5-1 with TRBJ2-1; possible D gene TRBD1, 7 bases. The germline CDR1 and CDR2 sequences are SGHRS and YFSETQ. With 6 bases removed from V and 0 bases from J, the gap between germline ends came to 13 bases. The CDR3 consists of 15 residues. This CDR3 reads CASNSQGGSYNEQFF. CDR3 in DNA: TGCGCCAGCAACAGTCAGGGGGGCTCCTACAATGAGCAGTTCTTC. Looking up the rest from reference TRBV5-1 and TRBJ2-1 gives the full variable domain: KAGVTQTPRYLIKTRGQQVTLSCSPISGHRSVSWYQQTPGQGLQFLFEYFSETQRNKGNFPGRFSGRQFSNSRSEMNVSTLELGDSALYLCASNSQGGSYNEQFFGPGTRLTVL.

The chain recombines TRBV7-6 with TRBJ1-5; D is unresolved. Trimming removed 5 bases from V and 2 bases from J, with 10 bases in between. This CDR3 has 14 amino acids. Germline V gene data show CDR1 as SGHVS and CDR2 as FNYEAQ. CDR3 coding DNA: TGTGCCAGCAGCGCCGGGCCCGGCAATCAGCCCCAGCATTTT. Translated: CASSAGPGNQPQHF.

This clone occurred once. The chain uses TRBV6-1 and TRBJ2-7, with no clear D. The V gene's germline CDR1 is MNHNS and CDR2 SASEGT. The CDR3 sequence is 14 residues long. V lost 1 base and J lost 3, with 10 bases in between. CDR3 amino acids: CASSEGPGNYEQYF. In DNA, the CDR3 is TGTGCCAGCAGTGAAGGGCCTGGGAACTACGAGCAGTACTTC.

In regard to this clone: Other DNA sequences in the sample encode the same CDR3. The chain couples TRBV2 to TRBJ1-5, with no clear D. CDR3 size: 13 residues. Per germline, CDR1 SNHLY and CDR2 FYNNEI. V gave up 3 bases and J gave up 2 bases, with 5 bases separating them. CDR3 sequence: CASSDEGNQPQHF. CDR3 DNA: TGTGCCAGCAGTGATGAGGGCAATCAGCCCCAGCATTTT.

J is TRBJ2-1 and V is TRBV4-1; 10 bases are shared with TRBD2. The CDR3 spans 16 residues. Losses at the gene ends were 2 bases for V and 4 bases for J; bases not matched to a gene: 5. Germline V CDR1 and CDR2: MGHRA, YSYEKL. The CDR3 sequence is CASSQPSGRHYNEQFF. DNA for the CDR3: TGCGCCAGCAGCCAACCTAGCGGGAGACATTACAATGAGCAGTTCTTC.

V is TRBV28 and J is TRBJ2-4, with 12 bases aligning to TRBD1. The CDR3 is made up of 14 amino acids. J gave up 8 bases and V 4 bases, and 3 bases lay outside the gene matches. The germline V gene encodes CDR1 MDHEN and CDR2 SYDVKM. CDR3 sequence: CASSSRDRGHIQYF. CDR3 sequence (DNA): TGTGCCAGCAGTTCACGGGACAGGGGGCACATTCAGTACTTC.

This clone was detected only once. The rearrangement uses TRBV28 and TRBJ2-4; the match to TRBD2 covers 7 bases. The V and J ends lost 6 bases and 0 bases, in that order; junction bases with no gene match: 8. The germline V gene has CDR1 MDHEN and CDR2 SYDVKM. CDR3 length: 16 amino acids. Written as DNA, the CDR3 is TGTGCCAGCAGCCCTGGGGGGGTCCTAGCCAAAAACATTCAGTACTTC. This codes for CASSPGGVLAKNIQYF.

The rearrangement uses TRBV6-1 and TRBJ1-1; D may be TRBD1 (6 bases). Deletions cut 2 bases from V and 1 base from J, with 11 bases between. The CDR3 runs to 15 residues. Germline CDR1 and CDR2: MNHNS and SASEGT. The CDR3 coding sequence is TGTGCCAGCAGTGAACCGGGACACCCGAACACTGAAGCTTTCTTT. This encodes CASSEPGHPNTEAFF.

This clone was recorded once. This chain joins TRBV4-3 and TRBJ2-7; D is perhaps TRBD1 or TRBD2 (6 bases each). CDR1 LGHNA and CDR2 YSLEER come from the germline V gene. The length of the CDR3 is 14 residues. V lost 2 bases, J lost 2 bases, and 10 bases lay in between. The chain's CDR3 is CASSQSRGPYEQYF. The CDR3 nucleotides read TGCGCCAGCAGCCAATCACGGGGGCCCTACGAGCAGTACTTC.

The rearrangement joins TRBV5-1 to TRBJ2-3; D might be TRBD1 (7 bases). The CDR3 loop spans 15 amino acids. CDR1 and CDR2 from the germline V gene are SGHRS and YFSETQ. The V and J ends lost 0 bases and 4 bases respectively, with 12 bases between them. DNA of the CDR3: TGCGCCAGCAGCTTGGCCCAGGGGGGTGCAGATACGCAGTATTTT. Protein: CASSLAQGGADTQYF. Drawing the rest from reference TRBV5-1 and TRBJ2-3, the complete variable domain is KAGVTQTPRYLIKTRGQQVTLSCSPISGHRSVSWYQQTPGQGLQFLFEYFSETQRNKGNFPGRFSGRQFSNSRSEMNVSTLELGDSALYLCASSLAQGGADTQYFGPGTRLTVL.

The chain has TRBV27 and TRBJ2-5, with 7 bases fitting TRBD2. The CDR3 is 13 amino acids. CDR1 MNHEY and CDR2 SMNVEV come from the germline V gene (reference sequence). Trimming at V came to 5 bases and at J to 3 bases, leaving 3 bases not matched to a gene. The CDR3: CASSKTSKETQYF. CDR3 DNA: TGTGCCAGCAGTAAGACTAGCAAAGAGACCCAGTACTTC.

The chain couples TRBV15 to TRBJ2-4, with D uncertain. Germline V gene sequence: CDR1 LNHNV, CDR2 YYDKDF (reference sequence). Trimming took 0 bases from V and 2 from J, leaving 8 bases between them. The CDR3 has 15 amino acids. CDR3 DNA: TGTGCCACCAGCAGAGAAGGGTGGCCCAAAAACATTCAGTACTTC. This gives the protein CATSREGWPKNIQYF.

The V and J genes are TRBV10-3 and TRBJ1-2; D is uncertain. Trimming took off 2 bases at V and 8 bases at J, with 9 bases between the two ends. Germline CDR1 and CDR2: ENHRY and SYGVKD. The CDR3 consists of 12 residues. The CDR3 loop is CAISEDRRGYTF. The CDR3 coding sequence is TGTGCCATCAGTGAGGACCGGCGGGGCTACACCTTC.

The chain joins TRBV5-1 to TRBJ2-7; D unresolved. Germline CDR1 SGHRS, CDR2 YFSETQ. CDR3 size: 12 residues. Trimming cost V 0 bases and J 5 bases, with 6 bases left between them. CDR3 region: CASSLESDEQYF. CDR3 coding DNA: TGCGCCAGCAGCTTGGAAAGTGACGAGCAGTACTTC. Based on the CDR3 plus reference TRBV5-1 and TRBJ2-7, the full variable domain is KAGVTQTPRYLIKTRGQQVTLSCSPISGHRSVSWYQQTPGQGLQFLFEYFSETQRNKGNFPGRFSGRQFSNSRSEMNVSTLELGDSALYLCASSLESDEQYFGPGTRLTVT.

This CDR3 is CASSLRDGNKYNEQFF. In nucleotides, the CDR3 is TGCGCCAGCAGCCTTCGGGACGGAAACAAGTACAATGAGCAGTTCTTC. This chain uses TRBV5-1 with TRBJ2-1; D may correspond to TRBD1 or TRBD2 (5 bases each). The germline gives CDR1 SGHRS, CDR2 YFSETQ. The ends were cut back, 4 bases at V and 4 bases at J, with 18 bases in the middle. CDR3 size: 16 residues.

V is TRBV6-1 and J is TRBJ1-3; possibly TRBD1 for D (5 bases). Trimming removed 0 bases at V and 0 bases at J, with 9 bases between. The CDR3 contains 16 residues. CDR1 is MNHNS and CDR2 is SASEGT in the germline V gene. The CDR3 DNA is TGTGCCAGCAGTGAAGCACAGGCGAGCTCTGGAAACACCATATATTTT. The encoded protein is CASSEAQASSGNTIYF.

CDR3: CAWFPPGSYNEQFF. The CDR3 DNA follows: TGTGCCTGGTTTCCCCCGGGGTCCTACAATGAGCAGTTCTTC. The J gene is TRBJ2-1, the V gene TRBV30; tentative D call: TRBD2 (5 bases). V dropped 5 bases and J dropped 1 base, with 12 bases sitting between them. Germline assignment: CDR1 GTSNPN and CDR2 SVGIG (reference sequence). CDR3 length equals 14 residues.